A single sample gave rise to the 4 T cell receptor beta chains below, sequenced in a study of blood T cell repertoires in COVID-19. The data were produced by immunoSEQ multiplex PCR, yet TCRdb's version contains in-frame clones alone and is incomplete. The data show around 100,000 clones, approximately 89% seen once. Material for sequencing was peripheral blood. These receptor sequences come from a man aged 45-65 years with active COVID-19.

This clone was recorded once. This CDR3 reads CASSESFSGANVLTF. As DNA, the CDR3 is TGTGCCAGCAGTGAAAGCTTTTCTGGGGCCAACGTCCTGACTTTC. The rearrangement joins TRBV6-1 to TRBJ2-6, with D uncertain. Trimming took off 2 bases at V and 1 base at J, with 6 bases between the two ends. Germline CDR1 is MNHNS and CDR2 is SASEGT. This CDR3 is 15 amino acids long.

The chain couples TRBV11-2 to TRBJ1-3; possibly TRBD1 for D (6 bases). CDR3 length equals 16 residues. Deletions cut 5 bases from V and 0 bases from J, with 14 bases between. CDR1 and CDR2 from the germline V gene are SGHAT and FQNNGV. The CDR3 spells CASSLTGQTSGNTIYF. The CDR3 coding sequence is TGTGCCAGCAGCCTAACGGGACAAACCTCTGGAAACACCATATATTTT.

The gene calls are TRBV5-6 and TRBJ2-5, with 10 bases fitting TRBD1. V shed 0 bases, J shed 5 bases, and the junction held 10 bases outside the gene matches. The germline V gene has CDR1 SGHDT and CDR2 YYEEEE. The CDR3 loop spans 17 amino acids. The CDR3 DNA is TGTGCCAGCAGCTTGGTGCGACAGGGGGCATTAGTGGAGACCCAGTACTTC. Its translation is CASSLVRQGALVETQYF.

The rearrangement joins TRBV3-1 (or the pseudogene TRBV3-2) to TRBJ2-1, with D uncertain. This CDR3 has 12 residues. V gave up 0 bases and J gave up 8 bases, with 5 bases separating them. CDR1 and CDR2 from the germline V gene are LGHDT and YNNKEL (reference sequence). The CDR3 region is CASSQESYEQFF. The CDR3 nucleotides are TGTGCCAGCAGCCAAGAGTCGTATGAGCAGTTCTTC.